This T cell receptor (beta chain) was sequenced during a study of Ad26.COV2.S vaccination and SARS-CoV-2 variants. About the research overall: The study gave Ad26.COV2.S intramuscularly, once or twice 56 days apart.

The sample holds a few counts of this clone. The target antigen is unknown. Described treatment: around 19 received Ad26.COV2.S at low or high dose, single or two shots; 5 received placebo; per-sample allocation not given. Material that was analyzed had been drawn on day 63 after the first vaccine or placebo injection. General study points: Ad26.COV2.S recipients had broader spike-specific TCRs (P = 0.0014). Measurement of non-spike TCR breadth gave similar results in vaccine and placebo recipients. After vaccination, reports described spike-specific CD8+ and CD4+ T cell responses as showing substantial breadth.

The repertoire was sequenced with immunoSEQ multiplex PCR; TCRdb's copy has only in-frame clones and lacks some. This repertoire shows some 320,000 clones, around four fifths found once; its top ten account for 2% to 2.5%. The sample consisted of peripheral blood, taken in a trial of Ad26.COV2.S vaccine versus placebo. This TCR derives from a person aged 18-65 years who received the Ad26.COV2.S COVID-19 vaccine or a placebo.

CDR3 DNA: TGTGCCTGGAGTACCTTTACGGGCCTCTCTGGGGCCAACGTCCTGACTTTC. Protein: CAWSTFTGLSGANVLTF. The chain links TRBV30 to TRBJ2-6; D not resolved. CDR1 and CDR2 (germline): GTSNPN, SVGIG (reference sequence). Trimming shortened V by 2 bases and J by 0 bases, and 14 bases separated the two germline ends. The CDR3 is 17 amino acids.